This TCR beta chain was sequenced during a study of blood T cell repertoires in COVID-19. Study context: Spain, Italy and the United States supplied samples that represented acute and convalescent COVID-19. Sample material is recorded as cDNA or gDNA derived from T cells, B-cell-depleted T cells, or PBMCs.

CDR1 LNHDA and CDR2 SQIVND come from the germline V gene (reference sequence). J lost 6 bases, V lost 9 bases, and 7 bases had no gene match. This CDR3 has 13 amino acids. Methods used by the authors: The authors estimated nucleated cell counts from reference gene primer amplification. Clones were read by immunoSEQ multiplex PCR, and TCRdb kept only the in-frame ones, dropping some. The DNA gave D and trimming, while V, J and clone size come from that table. The sample lists roughly 200,000 clones; approximately 82% were seen once. The clonotype was recovered from a human donor in a cohort sampled during active COVID-19. The rearrangement uses TRBV19 and TRBJ2-2, with 7 bases fitting TRBD1. Sequenced: peripheral blood. The DNA of the CDR3 is TGTGCCAGCAATAACCAGGGGGCCGGGGAGCTGTTTTTT. Encoded protein: CASNNQGAGELFF.